What follows are 20 T cell receptor beta chains derived from one specimen sequenced in a study of blood T cell repertoires in COVID-19. Data came from immunoSEQ multiplex PCR; TCRdb stores just in-frame clones and leaves some out. Found here are 40,000 to 55,000 clones, about 82% of them singletons; the top ten hold approximately 14%. Sample: peripheral blood. These receptors were obtained from a human donor in a cohort sampled during active COVID-19.

The genes are TRBV10-3 and TRBJ2-1; 10 bases are shared with TRBD2. From germline, CDR1 is ENHRY and CDR2 SYGVKD. This CDR3 contains 14 residues. V lost 7 bases and J lost 6; bases outside the gene matches: 6. The CDR3 region has the DNA TGTGCCATCACCCCTAGCGGGAGTCCCAATGAGCAGTTCTTC. Translating it yields CAITPSGSPNEQFF.

This clone was seen just once. The rearrangement uses TRBV18 and TRBJ1-2, with D possibly TRBD1 on 5 matching bases. V was trimmed by 0 bases and J by 5 bases, leaving 7 bases between them. The germline gives CDR1 KGHSH, CDR2 LQKENI. CDR3 length equals 13 residues. CDR3 in DNA: TGTGCCAGCTCACCACCCGGGGGGTATGGCTACACCTTC. This translates into CASSPPGGYGYTF.

V usage is TRBV24-1 and J usage is TRBJ2-1; TRBD2 matches 11 bases. The V gene's germline CDR1 is KGHDR and CDR2 SFDVKD. The CDR3 totals 15 residues. With 4 bases clipped from V and 7 bases from J, the junction kept 5 bases outside the gene matches. The CDR3 region has the DNA TGTGCCACCAGTGACCGGACTAGCGGGTATAATGAGCAGTTCTTC. This codes for CATSDRTSGYNEQFF.

The chain combines TRBV5-8 with TRBJ2-7; 8 bases map to TRBD2. Germline assignment: CDR1 SGHTS and CDR2 YDEGEE. This CDR3 has 14 amino acids. V gave up 1 base and J gave up 6 bases; unmatched junction bases: 6. CDR3 protein: CASSLSSGRLEQYF. The CDR3 region has the DNA TGTGCCAGCAGCTTGTCTAGCGGGCGGCTCGAGCAGTACTTC.

This chain links TRBV28 with TRBJ1-6, with D unclear. Germline lookup yields CDR1 MDHEN and CDR2 SYDVKM. The CDR3 consists of 15 residues. The V end was cut by 2 bases, the J end by 15 bases, with 20 bases between. The CDR3 DNA sequence: TGTGCCAGCAGTTTAAGGTCGACGCGTGGGGAGGGCCTCCACTTT. Residues: CASSLRSTRGEGLHF.

The chain is built from TRBV7-2 and TRBJ2-1, with D possibly being TRBD1 (6 bases). The CDR3 consists of 14 residues. Trimming left V 1 base short and J 5 bases short, with 9 bases between. From germline, CDR1 is SGHTA and CDR2 FQGNSA. CDR3 loop: CASSLESGDNEQFF. CDR3 bases: TGTGCCAGCAGCTTAGAGTCAGGGGACAATGAGCAGTTCTTC.

This rearrangement joins TRBV5-4 to TRBJ2-7; 12 bases are a match to TRBD1. This CDR3 contains 19 residues. Germline V lookup: CDR1 SGHNT, CDR2 YYREEE (reference sequence). Germline trimming cut 2 bases from V and 0 bases from J; bases unmatched to any gene: 12. The CDR3 sequence: CASSFDGTGGAPSSYEQYF. The CDR3 DNA reads TGTGCCAGCAGCTTCGACGGGACAGGGGGCGCCCCAAGCTCCTACGAGCAGTACTTC.

This chain joins TRBV5-1 and TRBJ2-6, with no clear D. The CDR3 contains 15 residues. Germline V CDR1 and CDR2: SGHRS, YFSETQ. The germline V and J ends were trimmed by 0 bases and 0 bases, with 4 bases remaining between them. CDR3 nucleotide sequence: TGCGCCAGCAGCTTGGAGAGCTCTGGGGCCAACGTCCTGACTTTC. Protein product: CASSLESSGANVLTF.

The chain links TRBV5-1 to TRBJ1-2, with 8 bases aligning to TRBD1. CDR1 is SGHRS, CDR2 YFSETQ, per germline. The CDR3 runs to 14 residues. The junction had 11 bases not matched to a gene; V was cut back by 5 bases and J by 8 bases. The CDR3 reads CASSQFGQGEGYTF. The DNA for the CDR3 is TGCGCCAGCAGTCAATTCGGACAGGGTGAAGGCTACACCTTC.

This chain connects TRBV6-1 to TRBJ2-3; 14 bases are shared with TRBD2. This CDR3 is 19 amino acids long. J lost 3 bases, V lost 1 base, and 9 bases had no gene match. Germline V gene data show CDR1 as MNHNS and CDR2 as SASEGT. The CDR3 coding sequence is TGTGCCAGCAGTGAAGTCACCGGGACTAGCGGGAGAAGGACAGATACGCAGTATTTT. Translated, it gives CASSEVTGTSGRRTDTQYF.

The chain couples TRBV11-3 to TRBJ2-1, with 11 bases fitting TRBD2. The CDR3 totals 16 residues. Germline values: CDR1 SGHNT, CDR2 YENEEA. Trimming cost V 5 bases and J 3 bases; bases outside gene matches: 6. As DNA, the CDR3 is TGTGCCAGCAGCCAGGGCGGGACTAGCGGCTACAATGAGCAGTTCTTC. Its protein product is CASSQGGTSGYNEQFF.

The chain uses TRBV3-1 (or the pseudogene TRBV3-2) and TRBJ2-2; 8 nucleotides agree with TRBD1. Germline-derived CDR1 and CDR2 are LGHDT and YNNKEL (reference sequence). Trimming cost V 5 bases and J 5 bases; bases outside gene matches: 10. The CDR3 loop spans 16 amino acids. The CDR3 nucleotides are TGTGCCAGCAGCGATCACAGGGGGGTCGGAACCGGGGAGCTGTTTTTT. This sequence encodes CASSDHRGVGTGELFF.

The chain has TRBV27 and TRBJ2-3; D might be TRBD2 (5 bases). This CDR3 region has 15 residues. V lost 3 bases and J 1 base, leaving 11 bases between the germline ends. The germline V gene encodes CDR1 MNHEY and CDR2 SMNVEV (reference sequence). Written as DNA, the CDR3 is TGTGCCAGCAGTTTGTGGAGGCCGGGCACAGATACGCAGTATTTT. Encoded protein: CASSLWRPGTDTQYF.

This chain links TRBV2 with TRBJ1-1, with 7 bases that match TRBD1. There are 15 residues in the CDR3. With V trimmed by 7 bases and J by 5 bases, 13 bases remained unmatched. Per germline, CDR1 SNHLY and CDR2 FYNNEI. DNA of the CDR3: TGTGCCAGCACGACCGGGACAGCTAGAAGGACTGAAGCTTTCTTT. Protein product: CASTTGTARRTEAFF.

This rearrangement joins TRBV18 to TRBJ2-3; TRBD2 matches 12 bases. The CDR3 is made up of 16 amino acids. J gave up 5 bases and V 3 bases, and 6 bases lay outside the gene matches. The germline V gene encodes CDR1 KGHSH and CDR2 LQKENI. This CDR3 is CASSPGLAGGRDTQYF. The CDR3 DNA sequence: TGTGCCAGCTCACCCGGCCTAGCGGGAGGGCGAGATACGCAGTATTTT. Full variable domain (outside the CDR3, taken from reference TRBV18 and TRBJ2-3): NAGVMQNPRHLVRRRGQEARLRCSPMKGHSHVYWYRQLPEEGLKFMVYLQKENIIDESGMPKERFSAEFPKEGPSILRIQQVVRGDSAAYFCASSPGLAGGRDTQYFGPGTRLTVL.

This rearrangement joins TRBV18 to TRBJ1-4, with 8 bases identical to TRBD1. CDR1 is KGHSH, CDR2 LQKENI, per germline. Trimming at V came to 0 bases and at J to 4 bases, leaving 1 base not matched to a gene. The CDR3 contains 15 residues. Written as DNA, the CDR3 is TGTGCCAGCTCACCACCGGACAGGGTTAATGAAAAACTGTTTTTT. It yields the protein CASSPPDRVNEKLFF.

This chain links TRBV6-5 with TRBJ2-5, with 10 positions matching TRBD2. V was clipped by 0 bases and J by 5 bases; unmatched bases: 6. The germline gives CDR1 MNHEY, CDR2 SVGAGI. The CDR3 loop spans 16 amino acids. CDR3 amino acids: CASSYSVAGGRETQYF. In nucleotides, the CDR3 is TGTGCCAGCAGTTACTCCGTAGCGGGGGGCCGGGAGACCCAGTACTTC.

This chain uses TRBV30 with TRBJ2-6; no definite D call. In germline, CDR1 is GTSNPN, CDR2 SVGIG (reference sequence). Trimming took off 3 bases at V and 4 bases at J, with 19 bases between the two ends. CDR3 length: 17 residues. The CDR3 sequence: CAWSFGPELSGANVLTF. The CDR3 DNA reads TGTGCCTGGAGCTTTGGGCCGGAACTGTCCGGGGCCAACGTCCTGACTTTC.

The chain recombines TRBV28 with TRBJ1-1; TRBD1 matches at 7 bases. Germline V lookup: CDR1 MDHEN, CDR2 SYDVKM. The trim removed 5 bases at V and 1 base at J, leaving 10 bases unmatched. This CDR3 has 16 residues. Here the CDR3 reads CASSKVQGIQNTEAFF. The CDR3 bases are TGTGCCAGCAGTAAGGTACAGGGGATTCAGAACACTGAAGCTTTCTTT.

This sequence joins TRBV19 and TRBJ2-7, with 7 bases lining up with TRBD2. This CDR3 has 17 amino acids. Trimming cost V 5 bases and J 5 bases; bases outside gene matches: 18. Germline V gene lookup returns CDR1 LNHDA and CDR2 SQIVND (reference sequence). CDR3 bases: TGTGCCAGTAGTCCCAAAGGGAGGGGCTCGTACCCTCACGAGCAGTACTTC. Its translation is CASSPKGRGSYPHEQYF.